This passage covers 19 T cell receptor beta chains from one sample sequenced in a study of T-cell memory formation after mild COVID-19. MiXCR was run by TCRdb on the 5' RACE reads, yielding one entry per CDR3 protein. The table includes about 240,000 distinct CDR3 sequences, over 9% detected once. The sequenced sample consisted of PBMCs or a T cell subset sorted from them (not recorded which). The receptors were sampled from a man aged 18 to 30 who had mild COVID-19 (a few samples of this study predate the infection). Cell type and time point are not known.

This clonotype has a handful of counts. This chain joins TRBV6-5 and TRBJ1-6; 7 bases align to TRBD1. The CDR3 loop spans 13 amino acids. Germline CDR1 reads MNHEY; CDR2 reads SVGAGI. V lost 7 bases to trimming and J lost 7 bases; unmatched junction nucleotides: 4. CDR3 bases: TGTGCCAGCAAACCGACAGGGAATTCACCCCTCCACTTT. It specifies CASKPTGNSPLHF.

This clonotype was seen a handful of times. In DNA form, the CDR3 reads TGTGCCACCAGTGATTTGTCGAGTGCCGGCAGGGACCAAGAGACCCAGTACTTC. This codes for CATSDLSSAGRDQETQYF. This chain connects TRBV24-1 to TRBJ2-5, with D perhaps matching TRBD1 (5 bases). CDR3 size: 18 residues. V was shortened by 0 bases and J by 0 bases, with 16 bases between the two germline ends. CDR1 is KGHDR and CDR2 is SFDVKD in the germline V gene.

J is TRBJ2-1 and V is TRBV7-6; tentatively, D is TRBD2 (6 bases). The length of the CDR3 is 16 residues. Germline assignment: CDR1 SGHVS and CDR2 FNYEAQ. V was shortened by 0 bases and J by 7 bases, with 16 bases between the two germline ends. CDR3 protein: CASSLAGGVGRNEQFF. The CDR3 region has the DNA TGTGCCAGCAGCTTAGCAGGAGGGGTTGGGAGGAATGAGCAGTTCTTC.

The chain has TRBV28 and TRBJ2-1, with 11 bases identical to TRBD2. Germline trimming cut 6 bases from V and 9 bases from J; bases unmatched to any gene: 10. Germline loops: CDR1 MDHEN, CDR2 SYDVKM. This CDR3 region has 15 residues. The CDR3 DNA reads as TGTGCCAGCAGGCTACTAGCGGGGGTTTCGGTTGAGCAGTTCTTC. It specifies CASRLLAGVSVEQFF. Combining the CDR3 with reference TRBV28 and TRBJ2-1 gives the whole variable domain DVKVTQSSRYLVKRTGEKVFLECVQDMDHENMFWYRQDPGLGLRLIYFSYDVKMKEKGDIPEGYSVSREKKERFSLILESASTNQTSMYLCASRLLAGVSVEQFFGPGTRLTVL.

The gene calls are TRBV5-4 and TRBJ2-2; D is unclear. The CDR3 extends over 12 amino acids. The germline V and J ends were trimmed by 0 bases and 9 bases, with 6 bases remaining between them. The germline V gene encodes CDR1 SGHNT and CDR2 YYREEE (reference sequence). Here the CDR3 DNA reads TGTGCCAGCAGCTTGGACAGACGGGAGCTGTTTTTT. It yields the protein CASSLDRRELFF.

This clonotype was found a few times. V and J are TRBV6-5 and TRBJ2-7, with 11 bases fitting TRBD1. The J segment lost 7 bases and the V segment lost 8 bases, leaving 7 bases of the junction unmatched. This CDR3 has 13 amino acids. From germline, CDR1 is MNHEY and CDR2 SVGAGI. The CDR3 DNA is TGTGCCAGCGCCGGACAGGGGGCCGGGGAGCAGTACTTC. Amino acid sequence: CASAGQGAGEQYF.

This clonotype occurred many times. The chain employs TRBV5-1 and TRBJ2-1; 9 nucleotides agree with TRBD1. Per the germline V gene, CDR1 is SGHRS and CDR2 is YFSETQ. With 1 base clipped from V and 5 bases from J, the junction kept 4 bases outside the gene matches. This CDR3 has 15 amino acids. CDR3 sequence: CASSLIGTGNNEQFF. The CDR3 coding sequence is TGCGCCAGCAGCTTGATAGGGACAGGGAACAATGAGCAGTTCTTC.

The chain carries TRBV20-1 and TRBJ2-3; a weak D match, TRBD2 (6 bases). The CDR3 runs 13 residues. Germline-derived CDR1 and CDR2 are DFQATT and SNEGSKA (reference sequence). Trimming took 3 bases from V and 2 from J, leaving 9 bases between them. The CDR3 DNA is TGCAGTGCTAGCGGGGGAAACACAGATACGCAGTATTTT. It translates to CSASGGNTDTQYF.

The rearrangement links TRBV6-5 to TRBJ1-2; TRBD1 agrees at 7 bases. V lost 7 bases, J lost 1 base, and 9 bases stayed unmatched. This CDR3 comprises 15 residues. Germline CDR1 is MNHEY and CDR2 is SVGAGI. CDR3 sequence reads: CASTSLAGGNYGYTF. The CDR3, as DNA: TGTGCCAGCACCTCACTCGCAGGGGGTAACTATGGCTACACCTTC.

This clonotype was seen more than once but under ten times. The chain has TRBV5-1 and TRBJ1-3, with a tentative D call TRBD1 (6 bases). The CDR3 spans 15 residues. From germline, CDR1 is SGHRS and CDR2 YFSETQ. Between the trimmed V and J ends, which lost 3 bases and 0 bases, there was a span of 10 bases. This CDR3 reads CASSWGTLSGNTIYF. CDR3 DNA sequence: TGCGCCAGCAGCTGGGGGACACTCTCTGGAAACACCATATATTTT.

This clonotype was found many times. The CDR3 loop reads CATSDLSGEGDEQFF. DNA for the CDR3: TGTGCCACCAGTGATTTGTCAGGGGAAGGCGATGAGCAGTTCTTC. The V gene is TRBV24-1, the J gene TRBJ2-1, with a tentative D call TRBD1 (6 bases). Germline CDR1 is KGHDR and CDR2 is SFDVKD. This CDR3 region has 15 residues. V lost 0 bases, J lost 8 bases, and 13 bases lay in between.

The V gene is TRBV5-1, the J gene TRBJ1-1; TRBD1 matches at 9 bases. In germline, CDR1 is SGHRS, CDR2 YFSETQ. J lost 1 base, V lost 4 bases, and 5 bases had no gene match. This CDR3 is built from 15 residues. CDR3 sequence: CASSRGDRANTEAFF. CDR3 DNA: TGCGCCAGCAGCAGAGGGGACAGGGCGAACACTGAAGCTTTCTTT.

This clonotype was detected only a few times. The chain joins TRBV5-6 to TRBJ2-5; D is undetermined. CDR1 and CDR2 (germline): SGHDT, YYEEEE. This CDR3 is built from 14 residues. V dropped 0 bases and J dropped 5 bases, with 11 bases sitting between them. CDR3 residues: CASSLGTVWETQYF. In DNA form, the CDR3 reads TGTGCCAGCAGCTTGGGAACCGTTTGGGAGACCCAGTACTTC. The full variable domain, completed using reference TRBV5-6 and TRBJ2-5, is DAGVTQSPTHLIKTRGQQVTLRCSPKSGHDTVSWYQQALGQGPQFIFQYYEEEERQRGNFPDRFSGHQFPNYSSELNVNALLLGDSALYLCASSLGTVWETQYFGPGTRLLVL.

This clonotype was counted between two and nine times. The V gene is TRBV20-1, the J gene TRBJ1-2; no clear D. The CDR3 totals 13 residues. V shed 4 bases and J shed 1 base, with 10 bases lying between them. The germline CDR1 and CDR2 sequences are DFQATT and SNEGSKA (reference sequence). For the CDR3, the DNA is TGCAGTGCTACAAACGAACTTAACTATGGCTACACCTTC. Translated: CSATNELNYGYTF.

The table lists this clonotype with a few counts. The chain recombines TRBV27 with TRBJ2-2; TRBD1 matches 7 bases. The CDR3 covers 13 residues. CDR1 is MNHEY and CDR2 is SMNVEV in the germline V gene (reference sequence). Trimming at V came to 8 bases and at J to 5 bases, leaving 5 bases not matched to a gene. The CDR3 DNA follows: TGTGCCAGCCGGGACAGCTTGACCGGGGAGCTGTTTTTT. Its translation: CASRDSLTGELFF.

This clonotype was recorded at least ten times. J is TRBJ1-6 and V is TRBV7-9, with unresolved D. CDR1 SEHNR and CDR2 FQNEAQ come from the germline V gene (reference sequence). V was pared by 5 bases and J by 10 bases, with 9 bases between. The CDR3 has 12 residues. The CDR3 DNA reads TGTGCCAGCAGCCTCGAAGGCTCACCCCTCCACTTT. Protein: CASSLEGSPLHF.

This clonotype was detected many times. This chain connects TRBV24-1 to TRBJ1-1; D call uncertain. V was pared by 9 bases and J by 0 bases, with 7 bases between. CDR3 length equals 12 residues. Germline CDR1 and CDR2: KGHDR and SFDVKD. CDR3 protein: CATPRVNTEAFF. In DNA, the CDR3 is TGTGCCACCCCCAGAGTGAACACTGAAGCTTTCTTT.

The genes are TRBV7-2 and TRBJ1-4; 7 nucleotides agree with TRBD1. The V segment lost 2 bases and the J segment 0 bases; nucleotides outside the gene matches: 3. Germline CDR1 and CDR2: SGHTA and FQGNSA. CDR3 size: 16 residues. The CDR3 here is CASSLRTGATNEKLFF. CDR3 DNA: TGTGCCAGCAGCTTACGAACAGGGGCAACTAATGAAAAACTGTTTTTT.

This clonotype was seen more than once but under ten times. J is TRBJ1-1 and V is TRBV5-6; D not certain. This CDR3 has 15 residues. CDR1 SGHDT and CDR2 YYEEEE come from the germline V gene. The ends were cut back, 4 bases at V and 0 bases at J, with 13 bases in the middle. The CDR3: CASSASVNMNTEAFF. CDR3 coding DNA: TGTGCCAGCAGCGCCTCAGTAAACATGAACACTGAAGCTTTCTTT.